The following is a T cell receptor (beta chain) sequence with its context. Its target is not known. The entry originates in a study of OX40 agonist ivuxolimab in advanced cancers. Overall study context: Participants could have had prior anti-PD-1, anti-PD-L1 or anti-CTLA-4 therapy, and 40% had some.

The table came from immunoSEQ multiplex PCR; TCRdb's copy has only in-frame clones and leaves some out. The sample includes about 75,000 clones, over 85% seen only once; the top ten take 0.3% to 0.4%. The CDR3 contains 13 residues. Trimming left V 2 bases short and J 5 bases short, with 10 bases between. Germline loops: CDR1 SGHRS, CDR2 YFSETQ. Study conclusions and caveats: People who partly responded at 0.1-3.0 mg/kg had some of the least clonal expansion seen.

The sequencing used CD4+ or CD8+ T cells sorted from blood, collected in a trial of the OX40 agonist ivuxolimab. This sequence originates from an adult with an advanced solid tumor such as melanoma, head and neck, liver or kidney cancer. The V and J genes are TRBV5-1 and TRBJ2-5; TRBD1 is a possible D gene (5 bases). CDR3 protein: CASSFDSWETQYF. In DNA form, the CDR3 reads TGCGCCAGCAGCTTTGACAGTTGGGAGACCCAGTACTTC.